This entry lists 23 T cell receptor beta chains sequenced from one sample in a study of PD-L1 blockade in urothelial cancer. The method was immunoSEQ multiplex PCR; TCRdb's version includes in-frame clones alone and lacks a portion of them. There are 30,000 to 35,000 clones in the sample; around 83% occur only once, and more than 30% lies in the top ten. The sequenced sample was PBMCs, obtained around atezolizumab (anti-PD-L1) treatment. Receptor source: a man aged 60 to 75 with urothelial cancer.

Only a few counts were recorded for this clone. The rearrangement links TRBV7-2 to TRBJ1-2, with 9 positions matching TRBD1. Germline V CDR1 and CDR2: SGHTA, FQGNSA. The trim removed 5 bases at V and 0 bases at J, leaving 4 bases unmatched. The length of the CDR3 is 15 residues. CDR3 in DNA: TGTGCCAGCAGCACACAGGGGGCCACTAACTATGGCTACACCTTC. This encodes CASSTQGATNYGYTF.

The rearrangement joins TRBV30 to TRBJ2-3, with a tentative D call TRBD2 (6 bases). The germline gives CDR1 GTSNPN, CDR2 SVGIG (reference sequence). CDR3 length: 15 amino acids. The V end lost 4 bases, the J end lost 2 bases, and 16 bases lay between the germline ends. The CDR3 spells CAWMRREVLTDTQYF. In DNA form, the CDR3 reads TGTGCCTGGATGAGGAGGGAAGTCCTCACAGATACGCAGTATTTT.

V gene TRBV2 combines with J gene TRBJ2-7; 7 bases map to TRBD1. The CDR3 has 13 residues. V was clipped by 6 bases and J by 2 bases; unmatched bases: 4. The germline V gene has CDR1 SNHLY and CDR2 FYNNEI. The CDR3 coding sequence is TGTGCCAGCAGCAGGACAGGCGCCTACGAGCAGTACTTC. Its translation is CASSRTGAYEQYF.

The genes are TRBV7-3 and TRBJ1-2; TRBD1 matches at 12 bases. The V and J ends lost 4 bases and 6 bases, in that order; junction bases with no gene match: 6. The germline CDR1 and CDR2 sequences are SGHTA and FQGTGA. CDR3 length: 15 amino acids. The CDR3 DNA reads TGTGCCAGCAGCTCAGGGACAGGGGGCATCGATGGCTACACCTTC. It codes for CASSSGTGGIDGYTF.

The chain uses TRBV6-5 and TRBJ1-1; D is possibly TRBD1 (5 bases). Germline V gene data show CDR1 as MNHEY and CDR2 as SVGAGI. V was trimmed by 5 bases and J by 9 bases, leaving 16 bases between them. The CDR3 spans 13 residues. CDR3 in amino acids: CASSERTLLQAFF. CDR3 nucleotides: TGTGCCAGCAGTGAAAGGACACTCCTCCAAGCTTTCTTT.

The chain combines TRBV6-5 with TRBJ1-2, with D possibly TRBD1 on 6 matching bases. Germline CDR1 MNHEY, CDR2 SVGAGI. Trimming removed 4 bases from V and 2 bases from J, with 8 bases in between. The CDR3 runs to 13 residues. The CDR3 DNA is TGTGCCAGCAGTTTCGGACAGAACTATGGCTACACCTTC. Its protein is CASSFGQNYGYTF.

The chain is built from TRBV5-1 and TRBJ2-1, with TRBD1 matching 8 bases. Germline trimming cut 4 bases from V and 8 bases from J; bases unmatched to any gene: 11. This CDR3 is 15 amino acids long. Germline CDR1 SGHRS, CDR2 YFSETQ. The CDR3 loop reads CASSQRQGSGHEQFF. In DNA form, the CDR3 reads TGCGCCAGCAGCCAAAGACAGGGGTCGGGGCATGAGCAGTTCTTC.

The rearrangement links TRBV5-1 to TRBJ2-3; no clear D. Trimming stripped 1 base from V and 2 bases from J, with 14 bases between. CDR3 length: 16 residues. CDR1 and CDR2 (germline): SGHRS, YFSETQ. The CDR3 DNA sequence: TGCGCCAGCAGCTTGTACCGTTCCCTATTCACAGATACGCAGTATTTT. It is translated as CASSLYRSLFTDTQYF. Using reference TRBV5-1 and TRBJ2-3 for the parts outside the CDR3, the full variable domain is KAGVTQTPRYLIKTRGQQVTLSCSPISGHRSVSWYQQTPGQGLQFLFEYFSETQRNKGNFPGRFSGRQFSNSRSEMNVSTLELGDSALYLCASSLYRSLFTDTQYFGPGTRLTVL.

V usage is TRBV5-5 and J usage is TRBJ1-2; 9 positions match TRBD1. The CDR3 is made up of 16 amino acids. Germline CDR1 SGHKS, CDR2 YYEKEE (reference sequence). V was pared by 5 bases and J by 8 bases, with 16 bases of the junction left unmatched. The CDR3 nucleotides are TGTGCCAGCAGTCTCAACCCGGGACAGGGCGCTAGGGGCTACACCTTC. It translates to CASSLNPGQGARGYTF. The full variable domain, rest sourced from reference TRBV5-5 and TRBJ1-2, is DAGVTQSPTHLIKTRGQQVTLRCSPISGHKSVSWYQQVLGQGPQFIFQYYEKEERGRGNFPDRFSARQFPNYSSELNVNALLLGDSALYLCASSLNPGQGARGYTFGSGTRLTVV.

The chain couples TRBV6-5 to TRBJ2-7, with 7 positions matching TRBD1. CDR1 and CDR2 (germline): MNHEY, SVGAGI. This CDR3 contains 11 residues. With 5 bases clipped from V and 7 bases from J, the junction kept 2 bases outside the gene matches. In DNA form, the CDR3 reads TGTGCCAGCAGTCAGGACAGGGAGCAGTACTTC. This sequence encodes CASSQDREQYF.

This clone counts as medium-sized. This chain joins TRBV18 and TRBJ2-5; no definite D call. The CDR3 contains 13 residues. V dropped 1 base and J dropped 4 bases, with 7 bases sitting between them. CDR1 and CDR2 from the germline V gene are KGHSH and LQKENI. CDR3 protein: CASSPLTGETQYF. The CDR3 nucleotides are TGTGCCAGCTCACCACTGACGGGAGAGACCCAGTACTTC.

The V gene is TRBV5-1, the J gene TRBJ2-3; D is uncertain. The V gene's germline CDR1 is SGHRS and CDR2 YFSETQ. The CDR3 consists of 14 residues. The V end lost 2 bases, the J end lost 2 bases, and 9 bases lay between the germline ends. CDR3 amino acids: CASSFQFHTDTQYF. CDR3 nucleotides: TGCGCCAGCAGCTTCCAGTTCCACACAGATACGCAGTATTTT.

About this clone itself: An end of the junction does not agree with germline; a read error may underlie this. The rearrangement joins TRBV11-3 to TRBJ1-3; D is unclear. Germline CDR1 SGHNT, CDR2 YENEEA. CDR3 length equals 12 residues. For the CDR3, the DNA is TGTGCCAGCAGCTTAGGGGGTACAGAGGGTAATTTT. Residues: CASSLGGTEGNF.

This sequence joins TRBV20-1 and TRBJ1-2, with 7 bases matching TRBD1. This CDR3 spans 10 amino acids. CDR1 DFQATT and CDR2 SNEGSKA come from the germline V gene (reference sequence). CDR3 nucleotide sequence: TGCAGAGCAGACAGGGATGGCTACACCTTC. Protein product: CRADRDGYTF.

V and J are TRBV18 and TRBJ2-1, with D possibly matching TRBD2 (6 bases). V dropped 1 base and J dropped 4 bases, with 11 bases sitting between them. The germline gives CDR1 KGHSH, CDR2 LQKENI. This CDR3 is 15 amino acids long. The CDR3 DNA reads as TGTGCCAGCTCACCACGGGACTCGAGATACAATGAGCAGTTCTTC. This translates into CASSPRDSRYNEQFF.

In nucleotides, the CDR3 is TGTGCCAGTAGTAGGGCGGGCCACCTGAGCTCCTACGAGCAGTACTTC. Protein: CASSRAGHLSSYEQYF. The chain links TRBV19 to TRBJ2-7; possibly TRBD2 for D (5 bases). Germline-derived CDR1 and CDR2 are LNHDA and SQIVND (reference sequence). The CDR3 contains 16 residues. Trimming shortened V by 4 bases and J by 0 bases, and 16 bases separated the two germline ends.

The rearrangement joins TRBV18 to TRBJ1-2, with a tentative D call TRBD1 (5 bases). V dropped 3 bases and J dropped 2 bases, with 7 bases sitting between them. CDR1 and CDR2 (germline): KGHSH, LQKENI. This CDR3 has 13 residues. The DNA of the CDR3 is TGTGCCAGCTCACCTTCAGGGAACTATGGCTACACCTTC. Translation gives CASSPSGNYGYTF.

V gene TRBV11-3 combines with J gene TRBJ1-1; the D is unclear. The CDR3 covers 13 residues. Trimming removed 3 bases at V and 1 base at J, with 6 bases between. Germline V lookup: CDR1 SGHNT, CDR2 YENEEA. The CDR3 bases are TGTGCCAGCAGCTTGAATAGGAACACTGAAGCTTTCTTT. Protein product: CASSLNRNTEAFF.

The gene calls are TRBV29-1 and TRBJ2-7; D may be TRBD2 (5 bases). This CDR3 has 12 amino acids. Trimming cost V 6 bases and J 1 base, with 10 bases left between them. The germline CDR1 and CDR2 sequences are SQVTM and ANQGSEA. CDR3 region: CSVRTASYEQYF. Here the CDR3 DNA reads TGCAGCGTCCGGACTGCGTCCTACGAGCAGTACTTC.

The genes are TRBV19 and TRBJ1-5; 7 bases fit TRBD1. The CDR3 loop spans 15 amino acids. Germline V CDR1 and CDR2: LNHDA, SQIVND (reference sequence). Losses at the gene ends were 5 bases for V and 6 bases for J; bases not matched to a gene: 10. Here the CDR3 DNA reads TGTGCCAGTAGTCGTTTTACAGGGGTAGGTCAGCCCCAGCATTTT. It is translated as CASSRFTGVGQPQHF. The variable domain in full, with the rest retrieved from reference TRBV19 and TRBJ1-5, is DGGITQSPKYLFRKEGQNVTLSCEQNLNHDAMYWYRQDPGQGLRLIYYSQIVNDFQKGDIAEGYSVSREKKESFPLTVTSAQKNPTAFYLCASSRFTGVGQPQHFGDGTRLSIL.

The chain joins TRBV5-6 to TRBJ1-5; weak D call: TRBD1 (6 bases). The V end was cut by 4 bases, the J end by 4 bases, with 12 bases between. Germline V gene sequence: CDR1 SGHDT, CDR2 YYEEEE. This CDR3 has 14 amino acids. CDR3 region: CASSRGTINQPQHF. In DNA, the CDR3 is TGTGCCAGCAGCAGAGGGACAATTAATCAGCCCCAGCATTTT. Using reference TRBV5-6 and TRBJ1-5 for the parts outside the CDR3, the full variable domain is DAGVTQSPTHLIKTRGQQVTLRCSPKSGHDTVSWYQQALGQGPQFIFQYYEEEERQRGNFPDRFSGHQFPNYSSELNVNALLLGDSALYLCASSRGTINQPQHFGDGTRLSIL.

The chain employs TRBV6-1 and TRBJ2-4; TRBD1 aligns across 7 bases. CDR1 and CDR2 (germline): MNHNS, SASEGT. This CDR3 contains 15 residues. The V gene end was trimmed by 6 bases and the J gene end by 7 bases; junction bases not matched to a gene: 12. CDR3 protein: CASSVQTGWVNIQYF. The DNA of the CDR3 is TGTGCCAGCAGCGTACAGACAGGGTGGGTGAACATTCAGTACTTC.

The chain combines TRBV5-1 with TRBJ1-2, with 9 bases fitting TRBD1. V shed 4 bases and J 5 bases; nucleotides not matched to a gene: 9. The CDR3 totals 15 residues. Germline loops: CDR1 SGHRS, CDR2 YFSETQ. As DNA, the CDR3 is TGCGCCAGCAGCGCTAACCGGGACAGGGTTTATGGCTACACCTTC. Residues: CASSANRDRVYGYTF. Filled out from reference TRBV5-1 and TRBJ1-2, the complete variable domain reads KAGVTQTPRYLIKTRGQQVTLSCSPISGHRSVSWYQQTPGQGLQFLFEYFSETQRNKGNFPGRFSGRQFSNSRSEMNVSTLELGDSALYLCASSANRDRVYGYTFGSGTRLTVV.